A selection of T cell receptor beta chains follows, all from one sample in a study of PD-1 blockade in classical Hodgkin lymphoma. Sequencing was performed with immunoSEQ multiplex PCR; in TCRdb, only in-frame clones are kept and a portion is missing. The sample gives about 98,000 clones, 92% of which show up once; less than 3% is in the top ten. The sample here was peripheral blood mononuclear cells (PBMCs), taken at baseline. These receptors were taken from a human donor with classical Hodgkin lymphoma. Both conserved end residues are part of each CDR3. Fields, in order: clone size, J gene, V gene, CDR3 protein. Size is stated for part of the rows, as once, few or many counts, or as a class when the clone is expanded.

clone_size: NA; j_call: TRBJ2-4; v_call: TRBV5-6; cdr3_aa: CASSLLPAKNIQYF
clone_size: NA; j_call: TRBJ1-3; v_call: TRBV6-6; cdr3_aa: CASSYSKGGNTIYF
clone_size: NA; j_call: TRBJ2-1; v_call: TRBV7-9; cdr3_aa: CASSRTIKGGDEQFF
clone_size: NA; j_call: TRBJ2-5; v_call: TRBV5-6; cdr3_aa: CASSLYGLRETQYF
clone_size: NA; j_call: TRBJ1-2; v_call: TRBV11-2; cdr3_aa: CASSLTGRDYGYTF
clone_size: NA; j_call: TRBJ1-4; v_call: TRBV7-2; cdr3_aa: CASSFYSELFF
clone_size: NA; j_call: TRBJ2-2; v_call: TRBV14; cdr3_aa: CASSQDFGLASGELFF
clone_size: NA; j_call: TRBJ2-6; v_call: TRBV27; cdr3_aa: CASSSPGDYLSGANVLTF
clone_size: NA; j_call: TRBJ2-2; v_call: TRBV5-1; cdr3_aa: CASSQLAWNTGELFF
clone_size: few; j_call: TRBJ1-1; v_call: TRBV7-9; cdr3_aa: CAEAAGQNTEAFF
clone_size: NA; j_call: TRBJ1-4; v_call: TRBV28; cdr3_aa: CASSRVLGEKLFF
clone_size: NA; j_call: TRBJ2-5; v_call: TRBV5-1; cdr3_aa: CASSLAGRGASLETQYF
clone_size: few; j_call: TRBJ2-2; v_call: TRBV4-2; cdr3_aa: CASSQFGETGELFF
clone_size: NA; j_call: TRBJ2-2; v_call: TRBV11-3; cdr3_aa: CASSWGRRTGELFF
clone_size: NA; j_call: TRBJ2-1; v_call: TRBV5-1; cdr3_aa: CASSLAGGGIYNEQFF
clone_size: NA; j_call: TRBJ2-1; v_call: TRBV15; cdr3_aa: CATSRRLAGSYNEQFF
clone_size: NA; j_call: TRBJ2-7; v_call: TRBV27; cdr3_aa: CASSTVAAYEQYF
clone_size: NA; j_call: TRBJ2-2; v_call: TRBV28; cdr3_aa: CASSLPANTGELFF
clone_size: NA; j_call: TRBJ1-3; v_call: TRBV5-1; cdr3_aa: CASSLVGGSGNTIYF
clone_size: NA; j_call: TRBJ2-7; v_call: TRBV6-7; cdr3_aa: CASSPGTELVEQYF
clone_size: once; j_call: TRBJ2-1; v_call: TRBV18; cdr3_aa: CASSPGTEQFF
clone_size: NA; j_call: TRBJ2-3; v_call: TRBV2; cdr3_aa: CASSRDGRTDTQYF
clone_size: once; j_call: TRBJ2-7; v_call: TRBV10-1; cdr3_aa: CASPGLAGGRVSYEQYF
clone_size: NA; j_call: TRBJ2-3; v_call: TRBV6-6; cdr3_aa: CASSYSIQVTDTQYF
clone_size: once; j_call: TRBJ2-7; v_call: TRBV6-1; cdr3_aa: CASSPGVEQYF
clone_size: NA; j_call: TRBJ1-1; v_call: TRBV9; cdr3_aa: CASSVGGRTEAFF
clone_size: NA; j_call: TRBJ2-1; v_call: TRBV27; cdr3_aa: CASSSAIGPYNEQFF
clone_size: NA; j_call: TRBJ1-5; v_call: TRBV6-5; cdr3_aa: CASSLDGYQPQHF
clone_size: NA; j_call: TRBJ2-3; v_call: TRBV30; cdr3_aa: CARSETGDTQYF
clone_size: NA; j_call: TRBJ1-3; v_call: TRBV6-1; cdr3_aa: CASSGGPGNTIYF
clone_size: NA; j_call: TRBJ1-2; v_call: TRBV30; cdr3_aa: CAWGRDSHYGYTF
clone_size: NA; j_call: TRBJ2-7; v_call: TRBV11-3; cdr3_aa: CASSLDLAQTGYEQYF
clone_size: NA; j_call: TRBJ2-7; v_call: TRBV5-1; cdr3_aa: CASSLGTGGYEQYF
clone_size: NA; j_call: TRBJ2-7; v_call: TRBV27; cdr3_aa: CASSSPSGTTSYEQYF
clone_size: NA; j_call: TRBJ1-5; v_call: TRBV7-9; cdr3_aa: CASSLSADQPQHF
clone_size: NA; j_call: TRBJ1-1; v_call: TRBV6-1; cdr3_aa: CASRDRTEAFF
clone_size: NA; j_call: TRBJ1-3; v_call: TRBV6-6; cdr3_aa: CASSYGVGHSGNTIYF
clone_size: NA; j_call: TRBJ1-1; v_call: TRBV7-2; cdr3_aa: CASSRQGAGTEAFF
clone_size: NA; j_call: TRBJ2-5; v_call: TRBV19; cdr3_aa: CASSSLGRERLPSVETQYF
clone_size: NA; j_call: TRBJ1-1; v_call: TRBV5-1; cdr3_aa: CASRGRGNTEAFF
clone_size: NA; j_call: TRBJ1-3; v_call: TRBV5-1; cdr3_aa: CADARELVAGNTIYF
clone_size: NA; j_call: TRBJ2-1; v_call: TRBV9; cdr3_aa: CASGYSAGISYNEQFF
clone_size: once; j_call: TRBJ2-1; v_call: TRBV28; cdr3_aa: CASSWTNVGEQFF
clone_size: NA; j_call: TRBJ2-7; v_call: TRBV7-6; cdr3_aa: CASQAWSNEQYF
clone_size: NA; j_call: TRBJ2-1; v_call: TRBV4-2; cdr3_aa: CASSQDRASGLSSYNEQFF
clone_size: NA; j_call: TRBJ1-2; v_call: TRBV28; cdr3_aa: CASSRDRHYGYTF
clone_size: NA; j_call: TRBJ2-3; v_call: TRBV5-1; cdr3_aa: CASSRSVGLSTDTQYF
clone_size: NA; j_call: TRBJ1-1; v_call: TRBV7-9; cdr3_aa: CASSLGVATDTEAFF
clone_size: NA; j_call: TRBJ2-1; v_call: TRBV30; cdr3_aa: CAWSNTNNEQFF
clone_size: NA; j_call: TRBJ1-2; v_call: TRBV30; cdr3_aa: CAWRVRTDNNYGYTF
clone_size: NA; j_call: TRBJ1-2; v_call: TRBV14; cdr3_aa: CASSQGRGPNYGYTF